Below, 26 T cell receptor beta chains from the same sample are listed, as sequenced in a study of blood T cell repertoires in COVID-19. Sequencing was performed with immunoSEQ multiplex PCR; in TCRdb, only in-frame clones are kept and a portion is missing. The data contain roughly 230,000 clones, 82% of them singletons. Specimen: peripheral blood. The receptors derive from an elderly woman with acute or convalescent COVID-19.

V is TRBV29-1 and J is TRBJ1-5; D uncertain. V was trimmed by 6 bases and J by 0 bases, leaving 9 bases between them. Germline loops: CDR1 SQVTM, CDR2 ANQGSEA. The CDR3 loop spans 13 amino acids. The CDR3 DNA reads as TGCAGCGTCCAGCCGGGTAGCAATCAGCCCCAGCATTTT. This encodes CSVQPGSNQPQHF.

This clone was seen a few times. The chain combines TRBV7-3 with TRBJ2-2; 8 nucleotides line up with TRBD1. The germline V gene encodes CDR1 SGHTA and CDR2 FQGTGA. This CDR3 region has 14 residues. The trim removed 5 bases at V and 5 bases at J, leaving 4 bases unmatched. The CDR3 protein is CASSRDRRTGELFF. The CDR3 coding sequence is TGTGCCAGCAGCCGGGACAGGCGAACCGGGGAGCTGTTTTTT.

This clone was detected a few times. V usage is TRBV20-1 and J usage is TRBJ1-2, with D maybe TRBD1 (6 bases). V lost 3 bases and J lost 7, with 18 bases in between. The CDR3 covers 14 residues. CDR1 and CDR2 from the germline V gene are DFQATT and SNEGSKA (reference sequence). CDR3 sequence: CSASGVQGTAGYTF. The CDR3 DNA reads as TGCAGTGCTAGTGGGGTCCAGGGGACGGCTGGCTACACCTTC.

The chain links TRBV6-1 to TRBJ2-7; D not resolved. The CDR3 has 14 residues. Trimming cost V 6 bases and J 3 bases, with 15 bases left between them. Germline assignment: CDR1 MNHNS and CDR2 SASEGT. The CDR3 sequence is CASSSSDTFYEQYF. DNA of the CDR3: TGTGCCAGCAGCTCCTCCGACACTTTCTACGAGCAGTACTTC.

This chain joins TRBV25-1 and TRBJ1-1; no firm D call. Trimming left V 2 bases short and J 1 base short, with 8 bases between. The CDR3 runs to 14 residues. CDR1 is MGHDK and CDR2 is SYGVNS in the germline V gene. The CDR3 sequence: CASSEHRSNTEAFF. Written as DNA, the CDR3 is TGTGCCAGCAGTGAACACAGATCGAACACTGAAGCTTTCTTT.

This clone was seen more than once but under ten times. This chain connects TRBV25-1 to TRBJ1-1; the match to TRBD1 covers 10 bases. Germline trimming cut 5 bases from V and 5 bases from J; bases unmatched to any gene: 5. The germline gives CDR1 MGHDK, CDR2 SYGVNS. The CDR3 sequence is 14 residues long. In DNA form, the CDR3 reads TGTGCCAGCAGTACCGGGACAGGGGATACTGAAGCTTTCTTT. It translates to CASSTGTGDTEAFF.

Remarks on this clone: Sequence at one end of the junction differs from germline and may be a read error. This chain uses TRBV18 with TRBJ2-1; 7 bases match TRBD2. The CDR3 contains 18 residues. The germline V gene has CDR1 KGHSH and CDR2 LQKENI. CDR3 sequence: CTSSPRTAGDLTYNEQFF. Written as DNA, the CDR3 is TGTACCAGCTCACCAAGAACTGCGGGGGACCTCACCTACAATGAGCAGTTCTTC.

This chain joins TRBV9 and TRBJ1-3, with a tentative D call TRBD1 (5 bases). V lost 3 bases and J 0 bases, leaving 10 bases between the germline ends. Germline V gene lookup returns CDR1 SGDLS and CDR2 YYNGEE. The CDR3 is 15 amino acids. The DNA for the CDR3 is TGTGCCAGCAGCGGGGCGGGGGGCTCTGGAAACACCATATATTTT. The encoded protein is CASSGAGGSGNTIYF.

The genes are TRBV5-1 and TRBJ1-2; perhaps TRBD1 as D (5 bases). V was pared by 4 bases and J by 1 base, with 8 bases between. CDR1 and CDR2 from the germline V gene are SGHRS and YFSETQ. The length of the CDR3 is 13 residues. In DNA form, the CDR3 reads TGCGCCAGCAGCCACGGGGGTAACTATGGCTACACCTTC. Its protein product is CASSHGGNYGYTF.

The chain joins TRBV7-2 to TRBJ1-5; D call uncertain. Trimming left V 6 bases short and J 9 bases short, with 18 bases between. The CDR3 is 14 amino acids. The V gene's germline CDR1 is SGHTA and CDR2 FQGNSA. CDR3 bases: TGTGCCAGCAGTCCCTCTGTCAGCCCGGGGCCCCAGCATTTT. It yields the protein CASSPSVSPGPQHF.

The chain is built from TRBV10-3 and TRBJ2-2; 12 bases match TRBD1. CDR1 ENHRY and CDR2 SYGVKD come from the germline V gene. The CDR3 is 22 residues long. The V segment lost 9 bases and the J segment 1 base; nucleotides outside the gene matches: 24. The CDR3 region has the DNA TGTGCCATGAAACCGGGACAGGGGGCTTTGAGAGTCACAGTTGGGAACACCGGGGAGCTGTTTTTT. This gives the protein CAMKPGQGALRVTVGNTGELFF.

This chain connects TRBV24-1 to TRBJ2-3; possible D gene TRBD1, 5 bases. This CDR3 is 15 amino acids long. CDR1 is KGHDR, CDR2 SFDVKD, per germline. With 2 bases removed from V and 2 bases from J, the gap between germline ends came to 10 bases. CDR3 sequence reads: CATSDSQTATDTQYF. The CDR3 coding sequence is TGTGCCACCAGTGATTCACAGACAGCCACAGATACGCAGTATTTT.

This clone turned up a few times. The chain uses TRBV5-1 and TRBJ2-6; D uncertain. The CDR3 is 14 residues long. V lost 1 base to trimming and J lost 2 bases, with 4 bases between them. CDR1 and CDR2 from the germline V gene are SGHRS and YFSETQ. CDR3 protein: CASSLTAGANVLTF. In nucleotides, the CDR3 is TGCGCCAGCAGCTTGACAGCTGGGGCCAACGTCCTGACTTTC.

This chain connects TRBV27 to TRBJ1-2; 7 bases agree with TRBD1. Germline V gives CDR1 MNHEY, CDR2 SMNVEV (reference sequence). V was pared by 5 bases and J by 8 bases, with 8 bases of the junction left unmatched. The CDR3 totals 13 residues. DNA for the CDR3: TGTGCCAGCAGTACGACAGGGACGAAAGGCTACACCTTC. It codes for CASSTTGTKGYTF.

This chain links TRBV28 with TRBJ1-2; no clear D gene. CDR1 is MDHEN and CDR2 is SYDVKM in the germline V gene. V shed 3 bases and J shed 4 bases, with 9 bases lying between them. The CDR3 is 13 amino acids. Written as DNA, the CDR3 is TGTGCCAGCAGTTTGAGGGCCTTCTATGGCTACACCTTC. It is translated as CASSLRAFYGYTF.

The chain has TRBV15 and TRBJ2-2, with no clear D. Germline CDR1 and CDR2: LNHNV and YYDKDF (reference sequence). V lost 1 base and J 1 base, leaving 7 bases between the germline ends. The CDR3 contains 15 residues. CDR3 residues: CATSRVSLNTGELFF. The CDR3 region has the DNA TGTGCCACCAGCAGAGTTAGCCTGAACACCGGGGAGCTGTTTTTT.

The chain has TRBV5-4 and TRBJ1-6; TRBD1 matches at 8 bases. With 4 bases clipped from V and 0 bases from J, the junction kept 6 bases outside the gene matches. This CDR3 is 17 amino acids long. In germline, CDR1 is SGHNT, CDR2 YYREEE (reference sequence). The CDR3 spells CASSRGQGNSYNSPLHF. The CDR3 DNA follows: TGTGCCAGCAGCCGTGGACAGGGCAACTCCTATAATTCACCCCTCCACTTT.

This chain uses TRBV21-1 with TRBJ1-2; the D call in the table, TRBD1, was not verified against the DNA. TRBV21-1 is deemed a pseudogene. The CDR3 runs 13 residues. As DNA, the CDR3 is TGTGCCACCGCCCGGACAGGGTTGTATGGCTACACCTTC. As protein: CATARTGLYGYTF.

This chain joins TRBV19 and TRBJ2-1; no clear D gene. CDR3 length equals 15 residues. Per the germline V gene, CDR1 is LNHDA and CDR2 is SQIVND (reference sequence). Trimming removed 6 bases at V and 0 bases at J, with 12 bases between. CDR3 residues: CASSPPRSSYNEQFF. For the CDR3, the DNA is TGTGCCAGTAGCCCCCCTAGAAGCTCCTACAATGAGCAGTTCTTC.

The chain uses TRBV5-1 and TRBJ2-7; no clear D gene. V lost 1 base to trimming and J lost 0 bases, with 8 bases between them. The CDR3 is 14 amino acids. The germline V gene has CDR1 SGHRS and CDR2 YFSETQ. The CDR3 bases are TGCGCCAGCAGCTTGTTTGAGGCCTCCTACGAGCAGTACTTC. Its protein is CASSLFEASYEQYF.

The rearrangement links TRBV15 to TRBJ1-4; D remains unclear. There are 13 residues in the CDR3. Trimming removed 1 base at V and 8 bases at J, with 8 bases between. Germline V gene lookup returns CDR1 LNHNV and CDR2 YYDKDF (reference sequence). The CDR3 loop reads CATSRAGKEKLFF. The CDR3 DNA follows: TGTGCCACCAGCAGAGCGGGGAAAGAAAAACTGTTTTTT.

V and J are TRBV7-2 and TRBJ1-5; D is possibly TRBD1 (6 bases). The V end lost 1 base, the J end lost 9 bases, and 13 bases lay between the germline ends. Germline V lookup: CDR1 SGHTA, CDR2 FQGNSA. This CDR3 has 14 amino acids. This CDR3 reads CASSLESETGPQHF. Written as DNA, the CDR3 is TGTGCCAGCAGCTTAGAGTCGGAGACAGGGCCCCAGCATTTT.

The rearrangement uses TRBV6-2 or TRBV6-3 and TRBJ2-7, with TRBD1 matching 7 bases. CDR1 is MNHEY, CDR2 SVGEGT, per germline. There are 15 residues in the CDR3. V dropped 2 bases and J dropped 4; count of bases not matched to a gene: 8. CDR3 nucleotide sequence: TGTGCCAGCAGTTACCGGGACAGAGGATTGTACGAGCAGTACTTC. Its protein product is CASSYRDRGLYEQYF.

This rearrangement joins TRBV10-3 to TRBJ1-5; no definite D call. The germline V gene encodes CDR1 ENHRY and CDR2 SYGVKD. The CDR3 consists of 14 residues. The ends were cut back, 11 bases at V and 0 bases at J, with 14 bases in the middle. CDR3 amino acids: CASGGLSSNQPQHF. The CDR3 bases are TGTGCCTCAGGAGGACTCAGTAGCAATCAGCCCCAGCATTTT.

The chain links TRBV5-8 to TRBJ1-5, with TRBD1 matching over 9 bases. The CDR3 runs 17 residues. Germline loops: CDR1 SGHTS, CDR2 YDEGEE. Trimming removed 2 bases from V and 2 bases from J; junction bases left unmatched: 8. The CDR3 region has the DNA TGTGCCAGCAGCTTAAAGACAGGGGGAGCGGGCAATCAGCCCCAGCATTTT. Translation: CASSLKTGGAGNQPQHF.

This clone appeared a few times. This sequence joins TRBV5-1 and TRBJ1-2; 10 positions agree with TRBD1. The CDR3 is made up of 14 amino acids. The germline V gene encodes CDR1 SGHRS and CDR2 YFSETQ. Trimming took 4 bases from V and 3 from J; bases not matched to a gene: 3. CDR3 region: CASSRDRGDYGYTF. CDR3 bases: TGCGCCAGCAGCAGGGACAGGGGAGACTATGGCTACACCTTC.